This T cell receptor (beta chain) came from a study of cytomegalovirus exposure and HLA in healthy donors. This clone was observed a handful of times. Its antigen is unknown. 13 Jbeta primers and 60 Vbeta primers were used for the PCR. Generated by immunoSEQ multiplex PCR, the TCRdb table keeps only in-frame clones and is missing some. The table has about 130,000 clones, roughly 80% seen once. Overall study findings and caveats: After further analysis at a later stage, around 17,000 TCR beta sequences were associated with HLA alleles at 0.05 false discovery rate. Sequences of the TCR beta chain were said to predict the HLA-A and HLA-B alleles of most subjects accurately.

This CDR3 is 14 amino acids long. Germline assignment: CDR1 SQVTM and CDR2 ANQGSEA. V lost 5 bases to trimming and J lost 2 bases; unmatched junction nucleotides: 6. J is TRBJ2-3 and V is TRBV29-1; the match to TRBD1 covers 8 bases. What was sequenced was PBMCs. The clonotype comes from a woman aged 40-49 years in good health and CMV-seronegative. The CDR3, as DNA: TGCAGCGTTAACGGACAGGGTAACACAGATACGCAGTATTTT. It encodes CSVNGQGNTDTQYF.